This TCR beta chain was sequenced in a study of T-cell reconstitution after alpha-beta-depleted transplantation in children. Unique molecular identifiers were built into the TCRbeta library. TCRdb ran MiXCR on the PCR reads and lists one entry per CDR3 protein. The sample holds 540,000 or so distinct CDR3 sequences, under 25% seen once. Germline CDR1 is SGHRS and CDR2 is YFSETQ. This CDR3 is built from 11 residues. Study-wide results and caveats: Several patients had high TCRbeta diversity at day 60; it came from surviving recipient T cells and thymic progenitors.

This clonotype was counted many times. What it binds is not known. The junction departs from the called germline gene at one end, perhaps through a read error. Sequenced material: PBMCs, mostly from graft donor cells, taken 360 days after TCRalphabeta/CD19-depleted stem cell transplant. The receptor was derived from a boy younger than two who had a stem cell transplant for acute myeloid leukemia, so the T cells may come from the graft donor. This sequence joins TRBV5-1 and TRBJ2-5; D is unclear. This chain's CDR3 is CASSSQETQYF. DNA of the CDR3: TGTGCCAGCAGCTCCCAAGAGACCCAGTACTTC.